This record looks at one T cell receptor beta chain sequence and its context. The antigen is undetermined. Samples had at least 7 million PBMCs isolated from them. A J-beta primer mix and a sample-barcoded 5' primer were used in a second PCR of about 7 to 12 cycles. TCRdb re-derived calls from the 5' RACE reads in MiXCR, one entry per CDR3 protein. The sample consists of 1.5 million to 2 million distinct CDR3 sequences, approximately 32% of them appearing once. Germline V gene sequence: CDR1 MDHEN, CDR2 SYDVKM. The ends lost 5 bases at V and 3 bases at J; junction bases unmatched: 10. The CDR3 extends over 16 amino acids. This specimen comes from a study of blood T cells in healthy people across ages. Overall study findings and caveats: Diversity estimates drawn from one million T cells were deemed underestimates.

This TCR derives from a woman in her twenties or thirties in good health. The specimen was blood. The V and J genes are TRBV28 and TRBJ1-2, with 9 bases identical to TRBD1. In nucleotides, the CDR3 is TGTGCCAGCAGTCTCATATTACAGGGGGCTGACTATGGCTACACCTTC. Its translation: CASSLILQGADYGYTF.